The clone carrying this T cell receptor (beta chain) was seen many times. Its antigen is not identified. CDR1 is SGHTA, CDR2 FQGTGA, per germline. V lost 5 bases to trimming and J lost 1 base; unmatched junction nucleotides: 9. The CDR3 sequence is 18 residues long. The data were taken from a study of early T cells in non-severe SARS-CoV-2 infection. Unique molecular identifier tags were affixed to discrete cDNA molecules. TCRdb re-called the 5' RACE reads with MiXCR, one entry per CDR3 protein. The sample has roughly 27,000 distinct CDR3 sequences, 3.5% to 5% seen once. Study-level findings and limits: Private and CD4 specificities were missed by VDJdb matching, skewed to anti-spike CD8.

This clonotype was sampled from an adult who was a healthcare worker with PCR-confirmed SARS-CoV-2 infection or an uninfected control (not recorded which). The gene calls are TRBV7-3 and TRBJ2-3; 13 bases are shared with TRBD2. The sample was whole blood. The CDR3 coding sequence is TGTGCCAGCAGCCGACTCCCCGGACTAGCGGGAGGCACAGATACGCAGTATTTT. This sequence encodes CASSRLPGLAGGTDTQYF. The full variable domain, rest sourced from reference TRBV7-3 and TRBJ2-3, is GAGVSQTPSNKVTEKGKYVELRCDPISGHTALYWYRQSLGQGPEFLIYFQGTGAADDSGLPNDRFFAVRPEGSVSTLKIQRTERGDSAVYLCASSRLPGLAGGTDTQYFGPGTRLTVL.